This TCR beta chain is drawn from a study of Graves' ophthalmopathy and Graves' hyperthyroidism. The study, taken as a whole, reports: Blood contained most expanded thyroid clonotypes exceeding 0.001 frequency. Ophthalmopathy progression prediction by the model yielded a sensitivity of roughly 67% and a specificity of 72% to 75%.

The V gene end was trimmed by 5 bases and the J gene end by 0 bases; junction bases not matched to a gene: 9. The CDR3 loop spans 17 amino acids. Germline values: CDR1 SEHNR, CDR2 FQNEAQ (reference sequence). Among the exclusions were patients with other autoimmune diseases, uncontrolled infections, pregnancy or lactation. A volume of around 9.5 ml of fresh peripheral blood supplied the PBMCs. To note about this clonotype: Its antigen is not known.

Investigators amplified TCR beta CDR3 regions from RNA transcripts. First-round RT-PCR with HTBI primers preceded a second-round multiplex PCR. TCRdb processed the multiplex PCR reads anew with MiXCR; each CDR3 protein has one entry. The repertoire holds hundreds of thousands of distinct CDR3 sequences, 45% seen once, with around half in the top ten. The V gene is TRBV7-9, the J gene TRBJ1-3, with 8 nucleotides matching TRBD1. Sequenced: peripheral blood. This TCR derives from an adult man with Graves' ophthalmopathy. The CDR3 region is CASSLRDRLSSGNTIYF. Here the CDR3 DNA reads TGTGCCAGCAGCCTCCGGGACAGGCTTAGCTCTGGAAACACCATATATTTT.